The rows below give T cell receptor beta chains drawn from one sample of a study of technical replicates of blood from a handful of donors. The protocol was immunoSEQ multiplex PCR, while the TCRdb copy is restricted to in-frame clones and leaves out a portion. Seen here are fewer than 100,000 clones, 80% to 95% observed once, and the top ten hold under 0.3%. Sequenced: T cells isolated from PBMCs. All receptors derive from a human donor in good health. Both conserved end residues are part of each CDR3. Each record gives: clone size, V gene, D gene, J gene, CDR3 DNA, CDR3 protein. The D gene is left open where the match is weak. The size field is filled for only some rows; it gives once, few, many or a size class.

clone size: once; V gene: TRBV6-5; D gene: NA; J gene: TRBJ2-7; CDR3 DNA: TGTGCCAGCAGTTACTCGGGCAGTGAATCCGAGCAGTACTTC; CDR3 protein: CASSYSGSESEQYF
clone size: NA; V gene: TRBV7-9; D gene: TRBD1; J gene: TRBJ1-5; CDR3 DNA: TGTGCCAGCAGCGGGCAGGGGGCAAATCAGCCCCAGCATTTT; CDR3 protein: CASSGQGANQPQHF
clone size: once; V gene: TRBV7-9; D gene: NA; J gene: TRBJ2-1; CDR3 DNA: TGTGCCAGCAGCTTAAGCGATGAGCAGTTCTTC; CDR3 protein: CASSLSDEQFF
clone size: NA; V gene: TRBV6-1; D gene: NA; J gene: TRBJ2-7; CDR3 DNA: TGTGCCAGCAGAGTTAGGCCTCCAGGATTGGTGCAGTACTTC; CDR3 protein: CASRVRPPGLVQYF
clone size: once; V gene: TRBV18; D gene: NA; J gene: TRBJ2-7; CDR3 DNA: TGTGCCAGCACTTTAGCGGTAGAGTACGAGCAGTACTTC; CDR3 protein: CASTLAVEYEQYF
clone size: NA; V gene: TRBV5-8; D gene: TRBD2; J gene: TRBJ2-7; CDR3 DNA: TGTGCCGGCCGGACTAGCGGGAGGGTTAGGTACGAGCAGTACTTC; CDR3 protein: CAGRTSGRVRYEQYF
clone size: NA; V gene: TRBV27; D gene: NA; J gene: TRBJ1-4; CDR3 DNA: TGTGCCAGCAGTTTCGGCCCAGGGACTAATGAAAAACTGTTTTTT; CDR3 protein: CASSFGPGTNEKLFF
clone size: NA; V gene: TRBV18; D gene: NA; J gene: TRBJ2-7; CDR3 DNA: TGTGCCAGCTCACCACCCGAGGCAGTTTCCTACGAGCAGTACTTC; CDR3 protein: CASSPPEAVSYEQYF
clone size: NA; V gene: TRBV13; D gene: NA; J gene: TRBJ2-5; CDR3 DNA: TGTGCCAGCAGCTTACAGGGGCAAGAGACCCAGTACTTC; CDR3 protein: CASSLQGQETQYF
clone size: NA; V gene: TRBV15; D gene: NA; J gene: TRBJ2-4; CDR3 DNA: TGTGCCACCAGCAGGGCTGCCGGGACTCGCTCCATTCTGGGAAACATTCAGTACTTC; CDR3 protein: CATSRAAGTRSILGNIQYF
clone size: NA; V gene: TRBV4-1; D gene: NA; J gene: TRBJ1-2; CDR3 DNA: TGCGCCAGCAGCCATCGTGAGAACGAGGGCTATGGCTACACCTTC; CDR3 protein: CASSHRENEGYGYTF
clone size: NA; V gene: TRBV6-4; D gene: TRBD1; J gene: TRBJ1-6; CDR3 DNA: TGTGCCAGCAGTGAAAGGGACAGTGGCTCACCCCTCCACTTT; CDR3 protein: CASSERDSGSPLHF